The 10 T cell receptor beta chains reported below all come from one sample, sequenced in a study of blood T cell repertoires in COVID-19. Some clones are missing from TCRdb's copy, which holds only in-frame ones; the method was immunoSEQ multiplex PCR. The table shows about 180,000 clones, with roughly 87% occurring only once. Sequencing was performed on PBMCs or T cells enriched from blood (not recorded which). All receptors derive from a woman between 50 and 59 years old who had recovered from COVID-19.

This clone came up once. The V gene is TRBV24-1, the J gene TRBJ2-1, with 11 positions matching TRBD2. The CDR3 runs to 15 residues. Per germline, CDR1 KGHDR and CDR2 SFDVKD. Losses at the gene ends were 3 bases for V and 10 bases for J; bases not matched to a gene: 7. The CDR3 sequence: CATSDETSGMDEQFF. The CDR3, as DNA: TGTGCCACCAGTGATGAGACTAGCGGGATGGACGAGCAGTTCTTC.

The genes are TRBV12-2 and TRBJ2-5; the listed D gene, TRBD2, was not tested against the DNA. TRBV12-2 is recorded as a pseudogene. The length of the CDR3 is 17 residues. DNA for the CDR3: TGTGCAAGTCGCTTAGTTCCCGGGACTAGCGGGAAAGAGACCCAGTACTTC. It translates to CASRLVPGTSGKETQYF.

The V and J genes are TRBV4-1 and TRBJ2-3, with 9 positions matching TRBD2. CDR3 length equals 16 residues. Trimming cost V 1 base and J 2 bases; bases outside gene matches: 4. CDR1 and CDR2 from the germline V gene are MGHRA and YSYEKL. CDR3 sequence: CASSQGVAGATDTQYF. CDR3 DNA sequence: TGCGCCAGCAGCCAAGGGGTAGCGGGAGCCACAGATACGCAGTATTTT.

The V call is TRBV28, the J call TRBJ1-2; 9 bases match TRBD1. The CDR3 is 15 amino acids. Losses at the gene ends were 7 bases for V and 2 bases for J; bases not matched to a gene: 8. In germline, CDR1 is MDHEN, CDR2 SYDVKM. The CDR3 loop is CASTLSGTGNYGYTF. The CDR3 bases are TGTGCCAGCACTCTGAGCGGGACAGGGAACTATGGCTACACCTTC.

The chain combines TRBV3-1 (or the pseudogene TRBV3-2) with TRBJ1-2; D remains ambiguous. Trimming pared 1 base from V and 4 bases from J, leaving 4 bases between. The CDR3 has 12 amino acids. CDR1 and CDR2 (germline): LGHDT, YNNKEL (reference sequence). CDR3 protein: CASSQVRYGYTF. CDR3 DNA: TGTGCCAGCAGCCAAGTCCGCTATGGCTACACCTTC.

The CDR3 is CATSDSQAGVINNEQFF. CDR3 coding DNA: TGTGCCACCAGTGATTCGCAAGCAGGGGTAATCAACAATGAGCAGTTCTTC. The rearrangement joins TRBV24-1 to TRBJ2-1, with a possible D match to TRBD1 (6 bases). Trimming stripped 2 bases from V and 5 bases from J, with 18 bases between. The V gene's germline CDR1 is KGHDR and CDR2 SFDVKD. The CDR3 length is 17 residues.

The rearrangement uses TRBV7-2 and TRBJ1-5; a possible D gene is TRBD1 (5 bases). Germline V gives CDR1 SGHTA, CDR2 FQGNSA. Trimming removed 4 bases at V and 3 bases at J, with 16 bases between. The CDR3 sequence is 16 residues long. The CDR3: CASSSFSGAYNQPQHF. The CDR3 DNA reads as TGTGCCAGCAGCTCTTTTTCTGGGGCCTACAATCAGCCCCAGCATTTT. Combining the CDR3 with reference TRBV7-2 and TRBJ1-5 gives the whole variable domain GAGVSQSPSNKVTEKGKDVELRCDPISGHTALYWYRQSLGQGLEFLIYFQGNSAPDKSGLPSDRFSAERTGGSVSTLTIQRTQQEDSAVYLCASSSFSGAYNQPQHFGDGTRLSIL.

The rearrangement joins TRBV12-3 or TRBV12-4 to TRBJ1-6; 8 bases are shared with TRBD1. The CDR3 sequence is 13 residues long. V gave up 6 bases and J gave up 8 bases; unmatched junction bases: 3. The CDR3 here is CASSGQGDSPLHF. CDR3 nucleotides: TGTGCCAGCAGCGGACAGGGCGATTCACCCCTCCACTTT.

The CDR3 DNA sequence: TGTGCCAGCAGCTTGGGGAGTTGGGACACCGGGGAGCTGTTTTTT. Translation: CASSLGSWDTGELFF. This chain joins TRBV7-9 and TRBJ2-2; weak D call: TRBD2 (5 bases). V lost 3 bases, J lost 3 bases, and 11 bases lay in between. From germline, CDR1 is SEHNR and CDR2 FQNEAQ (reference sequence). This CDR3 is built from 15 residues.

This rearrangement joins TRBV5-4 to TRBJ1-2; D not certain. The CDR3 contains 12 residues. Trimming cost V 0 bases and J 4 bases, with 4 bases left between them. From germline, CDR1 is SGHNT and CDR2 YYREEE (reference sequence). CDR3 sequence (DNA): TGTGCCAGCAGCTTGGACGGCTATGGCTACACCTTC. Protein sequence: CASSLDGYGYTF.